A single sample is the source of the 29 T cell receptor beta chains below, sequenced in a study of regulatory T cells in long-lasting Graves disease. The time point was: newly diagnosed GD, antithyroid drugs for less than 3 months. PBMCs provided the RNA from which the TCR library was made. Building of the TCR beta libraries involved iRepertoire HTBI primers and Arm-PCR of CDR3 regions. TCRdb reprocessed the multiplex PCR reads via MiXCR and lists one record per CDR3 protein. Among over 200,000 distinct CDR3 sequences listed, 18% were seen once. This sample also appeared in a second study, on T cells in Graves' hyperthyroidism and ophthalmopathy.

Here the sequenced sample was peripheral blood mononuclear cells (PBMCs), taken at new diagnosis, from a patient treated with antithyroid drugs. Receptors were obtained from a woman in her twenties or thirties with Graves disease.

The gene calls are TRBV7-3 and TRBJ1-2, with D maybe TRBD1 (5 bases). CDR3 length: 14 residues. CDR1 and CDR2 from the germline V gene are SGHTA and FQGTGA. Trimming removed 3 bases at V and 4 bases at J, with 12 bases between. CDR3 region: CASSLGGDLYGYTF. In DNA form, the CDR3 reads TGTGCCAGCAGCTTGGGCGGGGACCTCTATGGCTACACCTTC.

This clonotype was observed many times. The rearrangement uses TRBV18 and TRBJ1-1; D unclear. Germline CDR1 reads KGHSH; CDR2 reads LQKENI. V was cut by 4 bases and J by 4 bases, with 19 bases left in between. The CDR3 spans 16 residues. The CDR3 protein is CASSQLTIDRATEAFF. The CDR3 DNA reads as TGTGCCAGCTCACAATTGACAATTGATAGGGCCACTGAAGCTTTCTTT.

This clonotype was detected many times. V is TRBV6-1 and J is TRBJ1-1; 8 bases are a match to TRBD1. The V segment lost 6 bases and the J segment 8 bases; nucleotides outside the gene matches: 8. The CDR3 spans 13 residues. Per germline, CDR1 MNHNS and CDR2 SASEGT. CDR3 coding DNA: TGTGCCAGCAGCAGATTAGGGACAGGCGAAGCTTTCTTT. Translation: CASSRLGTGEAFF.

There are many counts of this clonotype. The chain has TRBV27 and TRBJ2-7, with unresolved D. The CDR3 consists of 13 residues. With 9 bases removed from V and 0 bases from J, the gap between germline ends came to 12 bases. Germline assignment: CDR1 MNHEY and CDR2 SMNVEV (reference sequence). CDR3 in amino acids: CASSMADSYEQYF. The CDR3 DNA reads as TGTGCCAGTTCGATGGCGGACTCCTACGAGCAGTACTTC.

This clonotype was found many times. The chain is built from TRBV18 and TRBJ1-4; 7 nucleotides line up with TRBD1. The CDR3 is 13 amino acids. Germline values: CDR1 KGHSH, CDR2 LQKENI. V lost 4 bases, J lost 6 bases, and 2 bases stayed unmatched. CDR3 DNA: TGTGCCAGCTCACGACAGGGAGATGAAAAACTGTTTTTT. Translated: CASSRQGDEKLFF.

This clonotype occurred many times. The rearrangement uses TRBV29-1 and TRBJ2-5; D gene unclear. V was shortened by 4 bases and J by 3 bases, with 6 bases between the two germline ends. This CDR3 is built from 11 residues. The V gene's germline CDR1 is SQVTM and CDR2 ANQGSEA. CDR3 loop: CSVAPEETQYF. In DNA form, the CDR3 reads TGCAGCGTTGCGCCTGAAGAGACCCAGTACTTC.

This clonotype has at least ten counts. A read error may produce the germline difference seen at one junction end. V is TRBV12-5 and J is TRBJ1-1; D uncertain. Germline-derived CDR1 and CDR2 are LGHNT and FRNRAP. The CDR3 is 13 amino acids. The CDR3 is CSSDDLLDAEAFF. The CDR3 nucleotides are TGTTCTAGCGATGACCTCCTCGACGCTGAAGCTTTCTTT.

This clonotype was picked up many times. The chain carries TRBV12-5 and TRBJ1-1; D unresolved. This CDR3 contains 13 residues. The germline V gene encodes CDR1 LGHNT and CDR2 FRNRAP. V shed 0 bases and J shed 7 bases, with 9 bases lying between them. CDR3 residues: CASGLVLGFEAFF. DNA for the CDR3: TGTGCTAGTGGTTTGGTTTTAGGGTTTGAAGCTTTCTTT.

This clonotype was picked up many times. The chain links TRBV7-2 to TRBJ1-5; unclear D gene. The CDR3 is made up of 12 amino acids. The ends were cut back, 3 bases at V and 6 bases at J, with 6 bases in the middle. Germline lookup yields CDR1 SGHTA and CDR2 FQGNSA. In nucleotides, the CDR3 is TGTGCCAGCAGCTTCGGGAGTCAGCCCCAGCATTTT. This translates into CASSFGSQPQHF. Using reference TRBV7-2 and TRBJ1-5 for the parts outside the CDR3, the full variable domain is GAGVSQSPSNKVTEKGKDVELRCDPISGHTALYWYRQSLGQGLEFLIYFQGNSAPDKSGLPSDRFSAERTGGSVSTLTIQRTQQEDSAVYLCASSFGSQPQHFGDGTRLSIL.

The chain links TRBV5-1 to TRBJ1-6; tentatively, D is TRBD1 (6 bases). CDR1 is SGHRS, CDR2 YFSETQ, per germline. V gave up 7 bases and J gave up 7 bases, with 21 bases separating them. This CDR3 contains 16 residues. CDR3 in DNA: TGCGCCAGCTCGGCCTCCCGGGAGACAGGAAATTCACCCCTCCACTTT. Translated: CASSASRETGNSPLHF.

This clonotype has just a few counts. The J gene is TRBJ1-2, the V gene TRBV9; D is unclear. The CDR3 loop spans 18 amino acids. Germline V CDR1 and CDR2: SGDLS, YYNGEE. The V end lost 2 bases, the J end lost 1 base, and 21 bases lay between the germline ends. Written as DNA, the CDR3 is TGTGCCAGCAGCGTGGGAGTTGCCTCCCTTTTTGGTAACTATGGCTACACCTTC. Translation gives CASSVGVASLFGNYGYTF.

This clonotype was seen repeatedly, ten times or more. The chain is built from TRBV7-9 and TRBJ2-3, with D uncertain. Trimming took 5 bases from V and 6 from J, leaving 15 bases between them. The CDR3 spans 14 residues. The germline V gene encodes CDR1 SEHNR and CDR2 FQNEAQ (reference sequence). The CDR3 loop is CASSLDAPGDTQYF. In DNA, the CDR3 is TGTGCCAGCAGCCTGGACGCCCCTGGGGATACGCAGTATTTT.

This clonotype turned up a few times. The chain joins TRBV20-1 to TRBJ2-3; no clear D gene. The CDR3 contains 13 residues. Trimming left V 1 base short and J 8 bases short, with 13 bases between. Germline CDR1 reads DFQATT; CDR2 reads SNEGSKA (reference sequence). The CDR3 spells CSARVQQSGTQYF. As DNA, the CDR3 is TGCAGTGCTAGAGTGCAGCAATCCGGTACGCAGTATTTT.

This chain joins TRBV18 and TRBJ2-5; D not resolved. Germline lookup yields CDR1 KGHSH and CDR2 LQKENI. With 3 bases removed from V and 0 bases from J, the gap between germline ends came to 8 bases. The CDR3 loop spans 14 amino acids. Here the CDR3 DNA reads TGTGCCAGCTCACCGACAAGTAACCAAGAGACCCAGTACTTC. Protein product: CASSPTSNQETQYF.

This clonotype was recorded at least ten times. V and J are TRBV7-2 and TRBJ1-1; 10 positions agree with TRBD1. CDR1 SGHTA and CDR2 FQGNSA come from the germline V gene. The length of the CDR3 is 14 residues. J lost 5 bases, V lost 5 bases, and 5 bases had no gene match. This chain's CDR3 is CASSRDRGQTEAFF. CDR3 DNA: TGTGCCAGCAGCCGAGACAGGGGGCAAACTGAAGCTTTCTTT.

This clonotype was seen at least ten times. The genes are TRBV7-6 and TRBJ2-2; TRBD2 matches at 10 bases. Germline V CDR1 and CDR2: SGHVS, FNYEAQ. The J segment lost 6 bases and the V segment lost 1 base, leaving 5 bases of the junction unmatched. CDR3 length: 16 amino acids. CDR3 amino acids: CASSLVSAGGPGELFF. As DNA, the CDR3 is TGTGCCAGCAGCTTAGTCTCAGCGGGGGGGCCCGGGGAGCTGTTTTTT.

This clonotype was detected many times. In DNA form, the CDR3 reads TGTGCCACCCTGAGAGATGTGGAAAACACCATATATTTT. It encodes CATLRDVENTIYF. This rearrangement joins TRBV28 to TRBJ1-3; no reliable D call. This CDR3 has 13 residues. Germline CDR1 is MDHEN and CDR2 is SYDVKM. V was cut by 10 bases and J by 6 bases, with 16 bases left in between.

This clonotype was observed at least ten times. The chain recombines TRBV12-3 or TRBV12-4 with TRBJ2-2; maybe TRBD2 (5 bases). CDR3 length: 18 residues. Trimming removed 1 base from V and 4 bases from J, with 19 bases in between. CDR3 sequence: CASSLESDFRLSTGELFF. The CDR3 bases are TGTGCCAGCAGTTTAGAGTCGGACTTCAGGCTATCCACCGGGGAGCTGTTTTTT.

V and J are TRBV5-1 and TRBJ2-7, with a possible D match to TRBD1 (6 bases). The CDR3 has 14 amino acids. V was shortened by 4 bases and J by 3 bases, with 14 bases between the two germline ends. Germline V gives CDR1 SGHRS, CDR2 YFSETQ. CDR3 in amino acids: CASSLGQTLYEQYF. CDR3 bases: TGCGCCAGCAGCCTAGGACAGACCCTCTACGAGCAGTACTTC.

This clonotype was counted many times. The chain links TRBV18 to TRBJ2-5; D is perhaps TRBD1 (6 bases). CDR1 KGHSH and CDR2 LQKENI come from the germline V gene. This CDR3 comprises 13 residues. Trimming shortened V by 6 bases and J by 5 bases, and 13 bases separated the two germline ends. For the CDR3, the DNA is TGTGCCAGCTCCCCGCAGGGGATGGAGACCCAGTACTTC. As protein: CASSPQGMETQYF.

This clonotype was detected many times. CDR3 bases: TGTGCCAGCAGCTTATTTCCGGAATACACCTTC. It codes for CASSLFPEYTF. The chain employs TRBV13 and TRBJ1-2; D call uncertain. This CDR3 is 11 amino acids long. Germline CDR1 is PRHDT and CDR2 is FYEKMQ (reference sequence). Trimming took 2 bases from V and 11 from J, leaving 9 bases between them.

This clonotype was seen at least ten times. V usage is TRBV5-5 and J usage is TRBJ2-1; 8 bases are shared with TRBD1. The CDR3 consists of 13 residues. V lost 3 bases and J lost 15; bases outside the gene matches: 11. The germline gives CDR1 SGHKS, CDR2 YYEKEE (reference sequence). Here the CDR3 DNA reads TGTGCCAGCAGCTCAAACTCAGGGGGCGACCCGTTCTTC. It encodes CASSSNSGGDPFF.

The chain recombines TRBV25-1 with TRBJ1-2, with unresolved D. Trimming removed 1 base from V and 7 bases from J, with 13 bases in between. The CDR3 extends over 14 amino acids. Germline CDR1 is MGHDK and CDR2 is SYGVNS. CDR3 protein: CASSEWGAEGGYTF. CDR3 bases: TGTGCCAGCAGTGAATGGGGTGCGGAGGGTGGCTACACCTTC.

This clonotype appeared many times. The V gene is TRBV12-3 or TRBV12-4, the J gene TRBJ2-7, with D possibly matching TRBD2 (6 bases). The CDR3 length is 11 residues. Trimming took 6 bases from V and 6 from J, leaving 9 bases between them. As DNA, the CDR3 is TGTGCCAGCAGGCGGGGTGTCGAGCAGTACTTC. Protein sequence: CASRRGVEQYF.

This clonotype was seen at least ten times. The chain uses TRBV12-3 or TRBV12-4 and TRBJ2-5; 8 positions agree with TRBD2. The better agreement between TRBJ2-1 and the DNA end casts doubt on the J call. The CDR3 length is 19 residues. CDR3 coding DNA: TGTGCCAGCAGTTTGCATCGGGGGTCCTGGCGGGGGGCGGTTGATGAGCAGTTCTTC. As protein: CASSLHRGSWRGAVDEQFF.

Ten or more counts support this clonotype. The gene calls are TRBV2 and TRBJ1-1, with 9 bases fitting TRBD1. The germline CDR1 and CDR2 sequences are SNHLY and FYNNEI. Unmatched junction bases numbered 8, after V lost 6 bases and J lost 12 bases. CDR3 length: 12 residues. This chain's CDR3 is CASSLQGALPFF. DNA of the CDR3: TGTGCCAGCAGCCTACAGGGGGCATTGCCTTTCTTT.

This clonotype was seen repeatedly, ten times or more. V and J are TRBV7-2 and TRBJ1-6; tentatively, D is TRBD1 (5 bases). V lost 2 bases and J 7 bases, leaving 15 bases between the germline ends. The CDR3 loop spans 16 amino acids. In germline, CDR1 is SGHTA, CDR2 FQGNSA. The CDR3 DNA reads as TGTGCCAGCAGCTTACAGGGCCGCGAGGCAAATTCACCCCTCCACTTT. Translating gives CASSLQGREANSPLHF. The full variable domain, its missing parts supplied by reference TRBV7-2 and TRBJ1-6, is GAGVSQSPSNKVTEKGKDVELRCDPISGHTALYWYRQSLGQGLEFLIYFQGNSAPDKSGLPSDRFSAERTGGSVSTLTIQRTQQEDSAVYLCASSLQGREANSPLHFGNGTRLTVT.

In its sample, this clonotype was seen a few times. The rearrangement links TRBV6-2 or TRBV6-3 to TRBJ2-1; D gene ambiguous. The CDR3 is made up of 11 amino acids. Germline CDR1 and CDR2: MNHEY and SVGEGT. V lost 6 bases, J lost 15 bases, and 15 bases lay in between. Here the CDR3 DNA reads TGTGCCAGCAGCACCAGTTTCATGCGGTTCTTC. Translated, it gives CASSTSFMRFF.

Many counts were recorded for this clonotype. The chain carries TRBV20-1 and TRBJ1-6; TRBD1 matches at 8 bases. Germline values: CDR1 DFQATT, CDR2 SNEGSKA (reference sequence). The CDR3 covers 15 residues. V dropped 3 bases and J dropped 6; count of bases not matched to a gene: 7. For the CDR3, the DNA is TGCAGTGCTAGGCCTGGGACAGGCCCTAATTCACCCCTCCACTTT. Translating it yields CSARPGTGPNSPLHF.